A single sample is the source of the 10 T cell receptor beta chains below, sequenced in a study of T cell responses to AZD1222 COVID-19 vaccine. Clones were read by immunoSEQ multiplex PCR, and TCRdb kept only the in-frame ones, dropping some. The data contain fewer than 200,000 clones, about 88% of them seen just once; the ten biggest clones take up approximately 1.6%. The sample in question was peripheral blood, obtained on day 0 of AZD1222 vaccination. The receptor source for this set is an adult in good health.

The CDR3 loop is CASSLANVGPVYGYTF. The CDR3 nucleotides are TGCGCCAGCAGCTTGGCCAACGTCGGGCCCGTCTATGGCTACACCTTC. J is TRBJ1-2 and V is TRBV5-1; no reliable D call. This CDR3 is built from 16 residues. Trimming shortened V by 0 bases and J by 4 bases, and 16 bases separated the two germline ends. Germline V lookup: CDR1 SGHRS, CDR2 YFSETQ.

The V gene is TRBV12-5, the J gene TRBJ2-1; TRBD2 matches 14 bases. Germline CDR1 is LGHNT and CDR2 is FRNRAP. Unmatched junction bases numbered 9, after V lost 0 bases and J lost 2 bases. The CDR3 covers 20 residues. CDR3 amino acids: CASGLVPSTSGGATYNEQFF. Written as DNA, the CDR3 is TGTGCTAGTGGTTTGGTACCCTCGACTAGCGGGGGGGCGACCTACAATGAGCAGTTCTTC. The entire variable domain, with the rest obtained from reference TRBV12-5 and TRBJ2-1, is as follows: DARVTQTPRHKVTEMGQEVTMRCQPILGHNTVFWYRQTMMQGLELLAYFRNRAPLDDSGMPKDRFSAEMPDATLATLKIQPSEPRDSAVYFCASGLVPSTSGGATYNEQFFGPGTRLTVL.

The chain recombines TRBV2 with TRBJ2-3; 7 bases line up with TRBD2. CDR3 length: 16 amino acids. Trimming cost V 5 bases and J 0 bases; bases outside gene matches: 8. Germline CDR1 SNHLY, CDR2 FYNNEI. The CDR3 nucleotides read TGTGCCAGCAGTAAACAAGCGGGAACTAGCACAGATACGCAGTATTTT. Protein: CASSKQAGTSTDTQYF.

The gene calls are TRBV7-3 and TRBJ2-6; D tentatively reads TRBD1 or TRBD2 (5 bases each). Per germline, CDR1 SGHTA and CDR2 FQGTGA. The CDR3 is 15 amino acids. Trimming shortened V by 5 bases and J by 0 bases, and 8 bases separated the two germline ends. The CDR3 protein is CASSPGGSGANVLTF. In DNA, the CDR3 is TGTGCCAGCAGCCCTGGGGGCTCTGGGGCCAACGTCCTGACTTTC.

This clone is a singleton in its sample. The chain employs TRBV5-1 and TRBJ1-1, with D possibly TRBD1 on 5 matching bases. CDR3 length: 13 amino acids. Germline V gene data show CDR1 as SGHRS and CDR2 as YFSETQ. The V gene lost 1 base and the J gene lost 7 bases, with 11 bases spanning the gap. CDR3 residues: CASSLFQGREAFF. CDR3 DNA sequence: TGCGCCAGCAGCTTGTTCCAGGGACGTGAAGCTTTCTTT.

CDR3 sequence: CASSPGGLRNYGYTF. CDR3 bases: TGTGCCAGCAGTCCAGGGGGCCTGCGTAACTATGGCTACACCTTC. The V gene is TRBV28, the J gene TRBJ1-2, with TRBD1 identical over 8 bases. This CDR3 region has 15 residues. V trimming: 5 bases; J trimming: 1 base; junction bases outside the gene matches: 6. CDR1 is MDHEN and CDR2 is SYDVKM in the germline V gene.

The rearrangement uses TRBV4-2 and TRBJ1-1; weak D call: TRBD1 (5 bases). Germline V gene lookup returns CDR1 LGHNA and CDR2 YNFKEQ. V was shortened by 1 base and J by 5 bases, with 14 bases between the two germline ends. The CDR3 length is 15 residues. CDR3 sequence: CASSQVSGWYTEAFF. The CDR3 DNA reads TGTGCCAGCAGCCAAGTGTCAGGGTGGTATACTGAAGCTTTCTTT.

In its sample, this clone was seen once. The J gene is TRBJ2-2, the V gene TRBV9; D uncertain. The CDR3 runs to 14 residues. Trimming took off 3 bases at V and 5 bases at J, with 11 bases between the two ends. CDR1 SGDLS and CDR2 YYNGEE come from the germline V gene. CDR3 in amino acids: CASSAQIGTGELFF. The DNA for the CDR3 is TGTGCCAGCAGCGCCCAGATCGGAACCGGGGAGCTGTTTTTT.

The chain links TRBV5-1 to TRBJ1-2, with 9 bases identical to TRBD1. Trimming cost V 0 bases and J 6 bases; bases outside gene matches: 12. Germline values: CDR1 SGHRS, CDR2 YFSETQ. The CDR3 is made up of 17 amino acids. DNA for the CDR3: TGCGCCAGCAGCTTGGTAGGACAGGGGTCCCTGAATGATGGCTACACCTTC. Its protein product is CASSLVGQGSLNDGYTF.

This chain's CDR3 is CASSQEIVAGHTDTQYF. The DNA of the CDR3 is TGTGCCAGCAGCCAAGAAATTGTAGCGGGACACACAGATACGCAGTATTTT. V gene TRBV4-2 combines with J gene TRBJ2-3, with 8 bases aligning to TRBD2. The V segment lost 0 bases and the J segment 2 bases; nucleotides outside the gene matches: 7. The germline gives CDR1 LGHNA, CDR2 YNFKEQ. This CDR3 is 17 amino acids long.